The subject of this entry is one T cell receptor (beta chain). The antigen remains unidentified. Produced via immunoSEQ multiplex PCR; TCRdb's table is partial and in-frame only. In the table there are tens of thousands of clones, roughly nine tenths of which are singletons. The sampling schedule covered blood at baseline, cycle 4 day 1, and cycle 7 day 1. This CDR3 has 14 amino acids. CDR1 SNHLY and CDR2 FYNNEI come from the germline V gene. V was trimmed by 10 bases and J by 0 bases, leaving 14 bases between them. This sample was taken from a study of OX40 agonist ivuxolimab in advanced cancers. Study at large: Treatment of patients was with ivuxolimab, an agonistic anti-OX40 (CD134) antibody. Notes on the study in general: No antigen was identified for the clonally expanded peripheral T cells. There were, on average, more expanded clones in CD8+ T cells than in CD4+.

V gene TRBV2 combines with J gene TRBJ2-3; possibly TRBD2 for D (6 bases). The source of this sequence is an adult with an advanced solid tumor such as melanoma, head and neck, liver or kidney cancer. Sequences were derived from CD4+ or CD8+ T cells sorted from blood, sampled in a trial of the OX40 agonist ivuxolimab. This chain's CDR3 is CAIMVGTSTDTQYF. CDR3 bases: TGTGCCATCATGGTGGGGACTAGCACAGATACGCAGTATTTT.